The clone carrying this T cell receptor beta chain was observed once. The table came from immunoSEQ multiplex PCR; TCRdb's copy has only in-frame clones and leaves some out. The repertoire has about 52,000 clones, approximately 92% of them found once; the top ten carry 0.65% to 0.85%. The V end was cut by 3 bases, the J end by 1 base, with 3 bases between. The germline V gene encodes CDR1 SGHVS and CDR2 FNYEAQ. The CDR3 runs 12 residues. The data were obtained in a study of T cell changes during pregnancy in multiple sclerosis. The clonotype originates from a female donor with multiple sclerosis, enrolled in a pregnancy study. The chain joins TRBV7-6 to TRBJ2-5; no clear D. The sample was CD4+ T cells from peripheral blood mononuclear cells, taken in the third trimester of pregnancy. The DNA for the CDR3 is TGTGCCAGCAGCTTGGCCCAAGAGACCCAGTACTTC. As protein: CASSLAQETQYF. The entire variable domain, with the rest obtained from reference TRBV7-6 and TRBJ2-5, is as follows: GAGVSQSPRYKVTKRGQDVALRCDPISGHVSLYWYRQALGQGPEFLTYFNYEAQQDKSGLPNDRFSAERPEGSISTLTIQRTEQRDSAMYRCASSLAQETQYFGPGTRLLVL.